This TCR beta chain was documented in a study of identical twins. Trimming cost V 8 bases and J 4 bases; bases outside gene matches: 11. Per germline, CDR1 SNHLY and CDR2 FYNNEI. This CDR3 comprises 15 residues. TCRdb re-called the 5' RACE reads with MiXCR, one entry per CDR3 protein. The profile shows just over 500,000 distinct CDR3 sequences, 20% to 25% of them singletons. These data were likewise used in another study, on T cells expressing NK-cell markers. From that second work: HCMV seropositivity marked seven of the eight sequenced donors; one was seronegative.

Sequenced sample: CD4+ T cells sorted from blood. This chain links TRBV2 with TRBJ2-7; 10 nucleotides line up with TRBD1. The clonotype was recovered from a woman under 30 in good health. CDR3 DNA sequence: TGTGCCAGCTCCGCACCGACAGGGGGCGGGTACGAGCAGTACTTC. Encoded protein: CASSAPTGGGYEQYF.